The 9 T cell receptor beta chains in this list originate from one sample, sequenced in a study of T cell responses to AZD1222 COVID-19 vaccine. Generated by immunoSEQ multiplex PCR, the TCRdb table keeps only in-frame clones and is missing some. This sample carries about 140,000 clones, 89% of them seen once, and the ten largest clones take around 4.7%. The sequenced sample was peripheral blood, obtained on day 0 of AZD1222 vaccination. All receptors come from an adult in good health.

The chain employs TRBV5-5 and TRBJ1-2; 7 bases align to TRBD1. Germline loops: CDR1 SGHKS, CDR2 YYEKEE (reference sequence). The CDR3 totals 16 residues. The trim removed 3 bases at V and 4 bases at J, leaving 12 bases unmatched. As DNA, the CDR3 is TGTGCCAGCAGCTCGGGCCCCTACAGGGGAAGCTATGGCTACACCTTC. Its protein is CASSSGPYRGSYGYTF.

CDR3 in DNA: TGTGCCAGCACTCCCGGGACAGGGATCTACGAGCAGTACTTC. Protein: CASTPGTGIYEQYF. V and J are TRBV6-5 and TRBJ2-7; TRBD1 matches at 9 bases. Losses at the gene ends were 7 bases for V and 3 bases for J; bases not matched to a gene: 7. CDR3 length equals 14 residues. CDR1 and CDR2 from the germline V gene are MNHEY and SVGAGI.

This rearrangement joins TRBV15 to TRBJ2-1, with D perhaps TRBD2 (6 bases). V was shortened by 1 base and J by 6 bases, with 13 bases between the two germline ends. The CDR3 runs 15 residues. The germline V gene has CDR1 LNHNV and CDR2 YYDKDF (reference sequence). Written as DNA, the CDR3 is TGTGCCACCAGCAGAGTGATGGAGACTAGCAATGAGCAGTTCTTC. It encodes CATSRVMETSNEQFF.

The chain has TRBV11-2 and TRBJ2-7; a possible D gene is TRBD1 (5 bases). This CDR3 has 12 residues. CDR1 and CDR2 from the germline V gene are SGHAT and FQNNGV. V shed 3 bases and J shed 5 bases, with 8 bases lying between them. CDR3 DNA: TGTGCCAGCAGCTTCAGGGCCCACGAGCAGTACTTC. It translates to CASSFRAHEQYF.

The V gene is TRBV5-1, the J gene TRBJ1-1; D is perhaps TRBD1 (5 bases). The CDR3 runs 14 residues. CDR1 and CDR2 (germline): SGHRS, YFSETQ. V lost 5 bases to trimming and J lost 1 base, with 12 bases between them. The CDR3 loop is CASRTRESNTEAFF. The CDR3 nucleotides are TGCGCCAGCAGGACCAGGGAATCGAACACTGAAGCTTTCTTT.

The chain couples TRBV6-5 to TRBJ1-5; 7 bases map to TRBD1. The CDR3 sequence is 14 residues long. In germline, CDR1 is MNHEY, CDR2 SVGAGI. The V segment lost 7 bases and the J segment 4 bases; nucleotides outside the gene matches: 7. The DNA of the CDR3 is TGTGCCAGCATCCAGGGACAGCCTAATCAGCCCCAGCATTTT. This encodes CASIQGQPNQPQHF.

The chain links TRBV15 to TRBJ2-7; 9 nucleotides line up with TRBD2. Germline trimming cut 6 bases from V and 0 bases from J; bases unmatched to any gene: 0. Germline CDR1 and CDR2: LNHNV and YYDKDF (reference sequence). There are 13 residues in the CDR3. The CDR3 loop is CATRAGGSYEQYF. CDR3 nucleotide sequence: TGTGCCACCAGAGCGGGGGGCTCCTACGAGCAGTACTTC.

This chain uses TRBV30 with TRBJ2-7; possible D gene TRBD2, 5 bases. Germline CDR1 is GTSNPN and CDR2 is SVGIG (reference sequence). V was clipped by 2 bases and J by 0 bases, with 11 bases between them. This CDR3 has 14 amino acids. In DNA form, the CDR3 reads TGTGCCTGGAGTCCCAATAGCGACTCCTACGAGCAGTACTTC. Its translation: CAWSPNSDSYEQYF.

The rearrangement links TRBV10-2 to TRBJ1-6; TRBD1 matches 7 bases. Germline CDR1 reads WSHSY; CDR2 reads SAAADI. The CDR3 sequence is 13 residues long. V lost 7 bases, J lost 6 bases, and 3 bases stayed unmatched. CDR3 nucleotides: TGCGCCAGCAAGGCAGGGGGTAATTCACCCCTCCACTTT. Translation gives CASKAGGNSPLHF.